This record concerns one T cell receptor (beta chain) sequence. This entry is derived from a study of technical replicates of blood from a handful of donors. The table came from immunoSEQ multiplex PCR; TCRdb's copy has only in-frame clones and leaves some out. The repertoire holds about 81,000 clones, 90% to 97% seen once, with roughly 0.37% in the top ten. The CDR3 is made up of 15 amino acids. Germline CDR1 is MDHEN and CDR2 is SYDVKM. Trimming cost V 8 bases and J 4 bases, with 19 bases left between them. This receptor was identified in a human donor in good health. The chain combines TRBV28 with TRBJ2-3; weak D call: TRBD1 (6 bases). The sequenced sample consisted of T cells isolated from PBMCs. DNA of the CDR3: TGTGCCAGCGGCCTTTCTCAGGGGTGGGCAGATACGCAGTATTTT. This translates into CASGLSQGWADTQYF.